The T cell receptor beta chain described here comes from a study of low-dose radiotherapy and immunotherapy resistance in tumors. Study overall: Each patient took aspirin at a dose of 300 mg by mouth once daily over the course of four cycles, with dosing beginning on cycle 1 day 1.

In this sample, this clonotype turned up many times. Priming of first-strand cDNA relied on TRAV- and TRBV-specific primers (covering alpha and beta chains). With a V-primer adapter and a constant-region primer, TCRs were amplified for roughly 20 PCR cycles. Amplifying the isolated mRNA was done by in vitro transcription. Using its own MiXCR run on the reads, TCRdb lists one record per CDR3 protein. The table shows about 82,000 distinct CDR3 sequences, with about 20% occurring only once. Noted time point: before trial treatment. It was nivolumab, ipilimumab, aspirin, low-dose cyclophosphamide and low-dose radiotherapy that donors received. Patients eligible had advanced solid tumors without tumor-infiltrating lymphocytes. Trimming left V 3 bases short and J 5 bases short, with 13 bases between. This CDR3 comprises 14 residues. Looked up from germline, CDR1 is LNHDA and CDR2 is SQIVND (reference sequence).

The clonotype was recovered from a male donor with prostate cancer. The J gene is TRBJ1-1, the V gene TRBV19, with a weak D call TRBD1 (5 bases). This specimen consisted of PBMCs, obtained before treatment. DNA for the CDR3: TGTGCCAGTAGTATCAAACTGGGGGGAACTGAAGCTTTCTTT. This sequence encodes CASSIKLGGTEAFF.